This T cell receptor (beta chain) appears in the sequencing data of a study of sequential checkpoint blockade in melanoma (dated by TCRdb to the late 2010s). As for the study more broadly: In a 1:1 randomization, patients received either first-line nivolumab then ipilimumab (arm A) or ipilimumab then nivolumab (arm B). Maintenance nivolumab was given following each of the two trial sequences. DNA from more than 75 pretreatment melanoma tumor samples underwent TCRbeta immunosequencing. For fewer than 25 patients, matched tumor biopsies were taken both before treatment and at week 13, after single-agent nivolumab (arm A) or ipilimumab (arm B). The same lesion was the source of approximately 81% of the matched pre- and post-treatment tumor biopsy pairs.

TCRbeta CDR3 regions were immunosequenced from genomic DNA with the immunoSEQ Assay. Before high-throughput sequencing, the genomic DNA was amplified using bias-controlled multiplex PCR. The authors' pipeline ran thus. To quantify the absolute abundance of each unique TCRbeta CDR3 region, the sequences were collapsed and filtered. Clonality, defined as 1 minus Pielou's evenness, was calculated using productive rearrangements only. Tumor T-cell fraction was computed by normalizing TCRbeta template counts to usable DNA, estimated from several housekeeping genes. A previously published method was used to identify clones with significantly greater frequencies in on-treatment samples than in baseline samples. TCRdb limited this immuneACCESS table to in-frame rearrangements with V and J called. A share of clones is missing; checked studies link under half to unresolved V genes, and the rest is unexplained. For V, J and clone size, that table is used; D and trimming come from the DNA. Present in this sample are roughly 20,000 clones, 25% to 35% of which were seen just once. The ten largest clonotypes hold 6.7% of the sample.

Interpreted using the paper, the treatment or condition label stands for: randomized to nivolumab then ipilimumab (arm A) or the reverse (arm B). None of the patients in the trial had previously been given DNA-damaging chemotherapy. CheckMate 064, a randomized, open-label phase II trial of sequential checkpoint blockade, was the source of the samples, all of which came from patients with melanoma. Genomic DNA from formalin-fixed paraffin-embedded (FFPE) tissue samples was used for tumor TCR sequencing. The CDR3 runs 14 residues from the cysteine to the phenylalanine. Only the CDR3 DNA is retained, 42 bases long and in frame from the first base. The germline V gene (reference sequence) yields LNHDA for CDR1 and SQIVND for CDR2. The junction shows trimming of 10 bases on V and 7 bases on J, and the gene matches do not reach 6 bases of it. As for this clone: What this receptor recognizes is not known. Within one base of it there is no much larger clone, and no base qualities were kept.

General findings and caveats noted by the study authors: In the nivolumab-first arm (arm A), pretreatment tumor TIL clonality was associated with response (P = .04). Within-arm analyses of tumor T-cell fraction were limited by small sample sizes and reduced statistical power. Validation of the response-prediction model combining TCR metrics and mutation burden is needed in larger, independent patient cohorts. Clinical benefit was about 30 times more likely to be achieved by patients whose tumor T-cell fraction and clonality increased by week 13. Tumor T-cell fraction and clonality were found to correlate with PD-L1 staining and CD8+ T-cell counts but not with mutational load.

This receptor was obtained from a human donor with melanoma. Sequences were derived from tumor tissue (inferred from file names), sampled from a patient given nivolumab and ipilimumab in sequence. The rearrangement joined TRBV19 to TRBJ2-2, and 13 junctional nucleotides match TRBD2. The base sequence is TGTGCCACTACTGGACTAGCGGGAGTCGGGGAGCTGTTTTTT. Translated, this is CATTGLAGVGELFF.